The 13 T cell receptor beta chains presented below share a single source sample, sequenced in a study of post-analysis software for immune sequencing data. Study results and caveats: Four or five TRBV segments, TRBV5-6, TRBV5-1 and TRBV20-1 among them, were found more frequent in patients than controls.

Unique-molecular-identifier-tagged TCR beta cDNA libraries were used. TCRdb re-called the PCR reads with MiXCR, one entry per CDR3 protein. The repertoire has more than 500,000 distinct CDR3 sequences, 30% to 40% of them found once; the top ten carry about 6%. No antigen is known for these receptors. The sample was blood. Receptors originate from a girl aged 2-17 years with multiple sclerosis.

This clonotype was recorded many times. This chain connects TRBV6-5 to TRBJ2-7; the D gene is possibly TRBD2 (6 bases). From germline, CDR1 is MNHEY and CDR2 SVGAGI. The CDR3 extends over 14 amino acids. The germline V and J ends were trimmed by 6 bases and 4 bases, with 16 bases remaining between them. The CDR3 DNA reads TGTGCCAGCAGCCCTCCCGGGGGTGGATACGAGCAGTACTTC. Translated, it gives CASSPPGGGYEQYF.

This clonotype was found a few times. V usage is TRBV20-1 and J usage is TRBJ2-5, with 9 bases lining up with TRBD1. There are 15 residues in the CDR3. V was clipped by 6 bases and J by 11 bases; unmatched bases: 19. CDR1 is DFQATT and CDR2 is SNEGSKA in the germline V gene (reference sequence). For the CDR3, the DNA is TGCAGTGCGGATGACAGGGGGTGGTCCATGAATGAGCAGTACTTC. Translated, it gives CSADDRGWSMNEQYF.

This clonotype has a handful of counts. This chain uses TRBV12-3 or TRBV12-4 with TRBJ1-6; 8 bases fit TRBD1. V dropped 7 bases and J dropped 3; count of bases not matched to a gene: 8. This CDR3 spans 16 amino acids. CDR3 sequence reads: CASIKQGGGYNSPLHF. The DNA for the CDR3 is TGTGCCAGCATCAAACAGGGGGGCGGCTATAATTCACCCCTCCACTTT.

CDR3 nucleotide sequence: TGCGCCAGCAGCTTGGACGTCATGACTGATAATTGGGGGAATGAGCAGTTCTTC. It yields the protein CASSLDVMTDNWGNEQFF. The rearrangement joins TRBV5-1 to TRBJ2-1; possibly TRBD1 or TRBD2 for D (5 bases each). This CDR3 has 18 amino acids. V was clipped by 0 bases and J by 7 bases, with 23 bases between them. Germline V gives CDR1 SGHRS, CDR2 YFSETQ.

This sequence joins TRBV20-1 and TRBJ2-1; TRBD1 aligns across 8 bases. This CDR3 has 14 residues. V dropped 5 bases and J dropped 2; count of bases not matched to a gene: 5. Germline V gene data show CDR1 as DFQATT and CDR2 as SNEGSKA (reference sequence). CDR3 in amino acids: CSAPSTGAYNEQFF. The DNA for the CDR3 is TGCAGTGCTCCCTCGACAGGGGCCTACAATGAGCAGTTCTTC.

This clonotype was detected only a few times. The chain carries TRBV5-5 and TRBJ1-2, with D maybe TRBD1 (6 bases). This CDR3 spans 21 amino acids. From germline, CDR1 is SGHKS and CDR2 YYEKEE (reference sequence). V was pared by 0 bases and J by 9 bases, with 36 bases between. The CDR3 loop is CASSLGTDATGSFVTRSRYTF. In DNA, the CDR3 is TGTGCCAGCAGCTTGGGAACGGACGCAACAGGGTCGTTCGTAACCCGGTCGCGCTACACCTTC.

CDR3 residues: CSPVGESYGYTF. The CDR3 nucleotides are TGCAGCCCGGTGGGAGAGAGCTATGGCTACACCTTC. The V and J genes are TRBV20-1 and TRBJ1-2; D unclear. The CDR3 runs to 12 residues. Germline V lookup: CDR1 DFQATT, CDR2 SNEGSKA (reference sequence).

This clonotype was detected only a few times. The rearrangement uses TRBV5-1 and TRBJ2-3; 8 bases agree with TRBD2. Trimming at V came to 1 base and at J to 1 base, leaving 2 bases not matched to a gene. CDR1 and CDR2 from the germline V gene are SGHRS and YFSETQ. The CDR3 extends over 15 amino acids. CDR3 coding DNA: TGCGCCAGCAGCTTGACGACTAGCGGCACAGATACGCAGTATTTT. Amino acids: CASSLTTSGTDTQYF. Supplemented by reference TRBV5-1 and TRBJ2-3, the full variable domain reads KAGVTQTPRYLIKTRGQQVTLSCSPISGHRSVSWYQQTPGQGLQFLFEYFSETQRNKGNFPGRFSGRQFSNSRSEMNVSTLELGDSALYLCASSLTTSGTDTQYFGPGTRLTVL.

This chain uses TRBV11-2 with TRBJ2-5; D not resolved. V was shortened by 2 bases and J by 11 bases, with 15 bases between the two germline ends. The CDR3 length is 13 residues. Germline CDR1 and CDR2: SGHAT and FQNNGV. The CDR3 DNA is TGTGCCAGCAGCTTAAAACAGTACTACGAACAGTACTTC. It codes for CASSLKQYYEQYF.

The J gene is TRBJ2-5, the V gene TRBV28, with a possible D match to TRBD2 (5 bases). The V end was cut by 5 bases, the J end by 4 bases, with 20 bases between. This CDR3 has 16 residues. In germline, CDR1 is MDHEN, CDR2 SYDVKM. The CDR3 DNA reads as TGTGCCAGCAGTGCCGACCGGGTCCAACGGGGAGAGACCCAGTACTTC. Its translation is CASSADRVQRGETQYF.

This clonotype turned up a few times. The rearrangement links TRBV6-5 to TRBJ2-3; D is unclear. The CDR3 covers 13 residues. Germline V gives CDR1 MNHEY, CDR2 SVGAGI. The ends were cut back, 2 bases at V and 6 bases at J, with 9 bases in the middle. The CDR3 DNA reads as TGTGCCAGCAGTTACGGGTGGCTTGATACGCAGTATTTT. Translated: CASSYGWLDTQYF.

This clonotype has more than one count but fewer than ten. The chain's CDR3 is CSAREAASYSYEQYF. CDR3 DNA sequence: TGCAGTGCTAGAGAGGCGGCCTCCTACTCCTACGAGCAGTACTTC. V usage is TRBV20-1 and J usage is TRBJ2-7; D is ambiguous. The CDR3 sequence is 15 residues long. V shed 0 bases and J shed 0 bases, with 12 bases lying between them. The germline V gene has CDR1 DFQATT and CDR2 SNEGSKA (reference sequence).

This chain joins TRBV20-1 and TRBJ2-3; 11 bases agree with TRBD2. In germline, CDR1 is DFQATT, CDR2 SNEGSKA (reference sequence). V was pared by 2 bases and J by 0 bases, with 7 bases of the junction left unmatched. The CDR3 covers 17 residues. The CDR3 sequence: CSARSPSGGTSTDTQYF. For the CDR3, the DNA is TGCAGTGCTAGATCACCTAGCGGGGGGACTAGCACAGATACGCAGTATTTT.